These 5 T cell receptor beta chains originate from one sample sequenced in a study of blood T cells in healthy people across ages. Together with a sample-barcoded 5' primer, a J-beta primer mix was included in a second PCR lasting about 7 to 12 cycles. TCRdb used MiXCR to reprocess the 5' RACE reads, holding one entry per CDR3 protein. Of approximately 810,000 distinct CDR3 sequences in the sample, around 28% were seen once. Sequenced: blood. The receptors originated from a woman older than 75 in good health.

This chain connects TRBV5-6 to TRBJ1-1; the D gene is possibly TRBD1 (6 bases). The CDR3 consists of 16 residues. Trimming left V 4 bases short and J 4 bases short, with 20 bases between. CDR1 is SGHDT and CDR2 is YYEEEE in the germline V gene. The CDR3 DNA reads as TGTGCCAGCAGCACCCTGGTGGGCAGGGGTGGCACTGAAGCTTTCTTT. It specifies CASSTLVGRGGTEAFF.

This clonotype showed up just a few times. The junction and the germline gene differ at one end; a read error may be behind it. The chain links TRBV7-9 to TRBJ2-2; weak D call: TRBD2 (6 bases). CDR1 is SEHNR and CDR2 is FQNEAQ in the germline V gene (reference sequence). The CDR3 extends over 12 amino acids. CDR3 nucleotides: TGTGCCAGCAGCCTAGCGCGCGGGGAGCTGTTTTTT. Its protein is CASSLARGELFF.

This clonotype has a count of ten or more. The chain carries TRBV5-1 and TRBJ2-3; D possibly corresponds to TRBD1 (5 bases). The V end lost 0 bases, the J end lost 5 bases, and 10 bases lay between the germline ends. Germline assignment: CDR1 SGHRS and CDR2 YFSETQ. CDR3 length: 14 residues. CDR3 protein: CASSLEQAGDTQYF. For the CDR3, the DNA is TGCGCCAGCAGCTTGGAACAGGCCGGAGATACGCAGTATTTT.

Only a few counts were recorded for this clonotype. The chain couples TRBV12-3 or TRBV12-4 to TRBJ1-1; 7 bases agree with TRBD1. V was pared by 4 bases and J by 11 bases, with 19 bases of the junction left unmatched. This CDR3 region has 16 residues. The CDR3 coding sequence is TGTGCCAGCAGTTCTACAGGGGTTAGGACCAGCCAAGGTGCTTTCTTT. It codes for CASSSTGVRTSQGAFF.

This clonotype has ten or more counts. The genes are TRBV7-2 and TRBJ2-1; D is undetermined. Germline-derived CDR1 and CDR2 are SGHTA and FQGNSA. V lost 5 bases and J lost 5, with 10 bases in between. This CDR3 has 13 residues. CDR3 coding DNA: TGTGCCAGCAGCCCCCGGCGGAACAATGAGCAGTTCTTC. It encodes CASSPRRNNEQFF.